This TCR delta chain came from a study of gamma-delta T cells after stem cell transplantation. The germline CDR1 and CDR2 sequences are TSWWSYY and QGS. The CDR3 is 22 residues long. Points on this clone: A junction end diverges from the germline sequence, so it may reflect a read error.

TCRdb re-called clones from the RT-PCR reads using CATT. This table holds 11,000 to 15,000 delta-chain clones, about 30% found once. Material: gamma-delta T cells. The rearrangement joins TRDV1 to TRDJ1; D possibly matches TRDD1 or TRDD3 (5 bases each). The origin of this receptor is a human donor. It is not recorded whose cells these are; they may come from a transplant donor. The CDR3 loop is CAIGETGGKYRGSKGYTDKLIF. CDR3 bases: TGTGCTATTGGGGAAACGGGGGGCAAATATCGGGGGTCGAAGGGGTACACCGATAAACTCATCTTT.